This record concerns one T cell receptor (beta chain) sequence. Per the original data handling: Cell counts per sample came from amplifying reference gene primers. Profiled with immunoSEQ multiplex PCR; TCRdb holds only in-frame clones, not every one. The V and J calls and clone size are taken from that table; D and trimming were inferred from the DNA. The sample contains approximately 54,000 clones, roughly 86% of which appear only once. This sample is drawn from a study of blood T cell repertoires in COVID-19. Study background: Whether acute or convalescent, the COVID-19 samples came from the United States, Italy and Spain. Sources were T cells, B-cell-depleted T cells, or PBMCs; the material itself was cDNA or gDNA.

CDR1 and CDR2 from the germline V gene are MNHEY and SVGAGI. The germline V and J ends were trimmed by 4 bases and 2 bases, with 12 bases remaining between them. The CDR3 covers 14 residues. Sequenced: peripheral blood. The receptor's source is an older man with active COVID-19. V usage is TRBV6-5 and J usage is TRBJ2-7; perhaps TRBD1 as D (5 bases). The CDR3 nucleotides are TGTGCCAGCAGTTCGACAGTTAACCCCTACGAGCAGTACTTC. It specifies CASSSTVNPYEQYF.